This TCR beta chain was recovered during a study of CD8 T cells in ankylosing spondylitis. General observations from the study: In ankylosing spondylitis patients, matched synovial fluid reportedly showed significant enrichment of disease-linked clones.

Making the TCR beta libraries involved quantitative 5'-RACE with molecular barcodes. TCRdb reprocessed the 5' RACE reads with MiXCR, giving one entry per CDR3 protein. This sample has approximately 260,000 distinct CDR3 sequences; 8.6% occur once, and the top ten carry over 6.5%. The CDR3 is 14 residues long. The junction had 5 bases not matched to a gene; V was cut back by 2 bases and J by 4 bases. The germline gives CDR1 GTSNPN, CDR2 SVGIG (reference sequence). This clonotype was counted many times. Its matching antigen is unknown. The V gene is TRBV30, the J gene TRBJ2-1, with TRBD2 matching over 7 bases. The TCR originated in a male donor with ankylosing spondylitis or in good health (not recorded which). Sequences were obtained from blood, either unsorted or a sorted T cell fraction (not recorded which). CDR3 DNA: TGTGCCTGGAGTCTGGGGAGGGGTTACAATGAGCAGTTCTTC. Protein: CAWSLGRGYNEQFF. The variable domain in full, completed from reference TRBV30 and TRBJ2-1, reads SQTIHQWPATLVQPVGSPLSLECTVEGTSNPNLYWYRQAAGRGLQLLFYSVGIGQISSEVPQNLSASRPQDRQFILSSKKLLLSDSGFYLCAWSLGRGYNEQFFGPGTRLTVL.